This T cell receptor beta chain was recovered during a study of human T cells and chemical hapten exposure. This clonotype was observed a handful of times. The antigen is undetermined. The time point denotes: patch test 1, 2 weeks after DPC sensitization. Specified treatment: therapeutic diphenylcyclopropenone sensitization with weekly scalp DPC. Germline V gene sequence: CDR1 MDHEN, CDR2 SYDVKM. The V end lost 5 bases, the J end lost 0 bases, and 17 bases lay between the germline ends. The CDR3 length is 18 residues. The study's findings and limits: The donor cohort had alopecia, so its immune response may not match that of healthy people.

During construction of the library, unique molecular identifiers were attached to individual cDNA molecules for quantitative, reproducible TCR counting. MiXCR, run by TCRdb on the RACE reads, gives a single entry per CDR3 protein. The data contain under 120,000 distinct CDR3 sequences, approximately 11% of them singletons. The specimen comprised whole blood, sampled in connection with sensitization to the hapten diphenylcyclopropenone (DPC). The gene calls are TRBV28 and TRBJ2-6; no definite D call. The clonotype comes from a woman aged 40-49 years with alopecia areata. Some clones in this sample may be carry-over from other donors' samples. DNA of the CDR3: TGTGCCAGCAGTCCCCGACACGGCAGAGACTCTGGGGCCAACGTCCTGACTTTC. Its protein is CASSPRHGRDSGANVLTF. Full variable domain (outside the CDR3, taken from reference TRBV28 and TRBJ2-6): DVKVTQSSRYLVKRTGEKVFLECVQDMDHENMFWYRQDPGLGLRLIYFSYDVKMKEKGDIPEGYSVSREKKERFSLILESASTNQTSMYLCASSPRHGRDSGANVLTFGAGSRLTVL.